The rows below give T cell receptor beta chains drawn from one sample of a study of cytomegalovirus exposure and HLA in healthy donors. Method: immunoSEQ multiplex PCR; TCRdb's copy keeps in-frame clones and lacks some. The sample consists of about 160,000 clones, 70% to 80% of them appearing once. Sequenced input: PBMCs. These receptors were collected from a man over 45 in good health and CMV-seropositive. Both conserved end residues are part of each CDR3. D genes are given only for firm matches. Rows give clone size only sometimes, using once, few, many, or a class for an expanded clone.

d_gene	v_gene	abundance	j_gene	CDR3nt	CDR3aa
TRBD2	TRBV2	-	TRBJ2-5	TGTGCCAGCAGTCTCCCACTAGCGGGGGTGGGGGAGACCCAGTACTTC	CASSLPLAGVGETQYF
-	TRBV5-5	once	TRBJ1-5	TGTGCCAGCAGCTTTCGGGGGGTCTCGGGCAATCAGCCCCAGCATTTT	CASSFRGVSGNQPQHF
-	TRBV19	-	TRBJ2-5	TGTGCCAGTAGTAAAGTCCCCAACGGCAGGGAGACCCAGTACTTC	CASSKVPNGRETQYF
-	TRBV27	-	TRBJ2-1	TGTGCCAGCAGTTTAGGGCAGGGTCTGGTGAATGAGCAGTTCTTC	CASSLGQGLVNEQFF
-	TRBV6-5	-	TRBJ1-2	TGTGCCAGCAGTCCCGACCGGGGGGCGAGTGGCTACACCTTC	CASSPDRGASGYTF
TRBD1	TRBV5-4	few	TRBJ1-1	TGTGCCAGCAGCTTGGGTGCCCCGACAGGGGACACTGAAGCTTTCTTT	CASSLGAPTGDTEAFF
-	TRBV5-6	once	TRBJ1-4	TGTGCCAGCTCCCCCGAGTTAGGGGGAGATGAAAAACTGTTTTTT	CASSPELGGDEKLFF
-	TRBV10-3	-	TRBJ1-5	TGTGCCATCAGTGACTCAGGGGTTCAGCCCCAGCATTTT	CAISDSGVQPQHF
-	TRBV5-6	-	TRBJ1-4	TGTGCCAGCAGCTTGGCAGGCAGATCTAATGAAAAACTGTTTTTT	CASSLAGRSNEKLFF
-	TRBV6-5	-	TRBJ2-2	TGTGCCAGCAGGTCACTAGATTACACCGGGGAGCTGTTTTTT	CASRSLDYTGELFF
-	TRBV7-9	once	TRBJ2-7	TGTGCCAGCAGGCGGGACAGTGACTACGAGCAGTACTTC	CASRRDSDYEQYF
-	TRBV18	-	TRBJ1-6	TGTGCCAGCTCACCTGAGGGAGGGTACGATTCACCCCTCCACTTT	CASSPEGGYDSPLHF